One TCR beta chain is described in this entry. As yet, its antigen is unknown. The method was immunoSEQ multiplex PCR; TCRdb's version includes in-frame clones alone and lacks a portion of them. The sample records about 680,000 clones, about 80% being singletons. This specimen belongs to a study of shared clonotypes between healthy human individuals. Overall study context: Plates per donor: three CD4 naive, three CD4 memory, two CD8 naive, one CD8 memory. Study-wide results and limits: Non-shared clonotypes had lower generation probabilities than clonotypes shared by all four sorted-subset donors. The expectation was that sequencing depth would affect clonotype sharing among donors.

From CD4+ cells came CD45RA+ naive and CD45RA-negative memory subsets. Sequencing was done on a sample of memory CD4+ T cells sorted from blood. Specified subset: CD45RA-negative fraction. The receptor was isolated from a woman aged 25 to 39 in good health.

The CDR3 coding sequence is TGTGCCACCAGCAGAGATTTGGGACTAGCGAGCAATGAGCAGTTCTTC. Translation gives CATSRDLGLASNEQFF. This chain connects TRBV15 to TRBJ2-1, with 10 bases lining up with TRBD2. The CDR3 covers 16 residues. The V segment lost 0 bases and the J segment 6 bases; nucleotides outside the gene matches: 5. CDR1 is LNHNV and CDR2 is YYDKDF in the germline V gene (reference sequence).